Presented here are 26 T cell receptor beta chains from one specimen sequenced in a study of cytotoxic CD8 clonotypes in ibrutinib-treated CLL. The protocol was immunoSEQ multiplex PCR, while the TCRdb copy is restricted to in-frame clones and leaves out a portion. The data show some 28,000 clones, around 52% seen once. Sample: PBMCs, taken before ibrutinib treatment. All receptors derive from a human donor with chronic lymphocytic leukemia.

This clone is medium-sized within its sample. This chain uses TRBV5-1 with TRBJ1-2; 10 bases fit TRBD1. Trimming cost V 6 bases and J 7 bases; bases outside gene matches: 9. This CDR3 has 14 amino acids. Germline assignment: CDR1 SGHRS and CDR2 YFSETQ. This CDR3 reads CASTHPTGGGGYTF. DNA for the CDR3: TGCGCCAGCACCCACCCGACAGGGGGCGGTGGCTACACCTTC.

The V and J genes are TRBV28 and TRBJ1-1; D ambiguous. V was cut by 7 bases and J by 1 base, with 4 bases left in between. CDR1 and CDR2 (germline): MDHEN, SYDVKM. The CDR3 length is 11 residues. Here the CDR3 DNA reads TGTGCCAGCATCGGGAACACTGAAGCTTTCTTT. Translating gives CASIGNTEAFF. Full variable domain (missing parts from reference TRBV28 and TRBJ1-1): DVKVTQSSRYLVKRTGEKVFLECVQDMDHENMFWYRQDPGLGLRLIYFSYDVKMKEKGDIPEGYSVSREKKERFSLILESASTNQTSMYLCASIGNTEAFFGQGTRLTVV.

The CDR3 here is CSVAPRLAGGGEQYF. In nucleotides, the CDR3 is TGCAGCGTTGCCCCCCGACTAGCGGGAGGGGGCGAGCAGTACTTC. V gene TRBV29-1 combines with J gene TRBJ2-7, with TRBD2 matching over 14 bases. V trimming: 4 bases; J trimming: 6 bases; junction bases outside the gene matches: 8. The CDR3 runs to 15 residues. Germline assignment: CDR1 SQVTM and CDR2 ANQGSEA.

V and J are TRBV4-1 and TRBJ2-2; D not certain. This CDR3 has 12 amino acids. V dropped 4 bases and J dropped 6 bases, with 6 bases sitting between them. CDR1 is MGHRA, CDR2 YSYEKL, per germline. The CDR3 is CASSPLAGELFF. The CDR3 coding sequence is TGCGCCAGCAGCCCTCTTGCCGGGGAGCTGTTTTTT.

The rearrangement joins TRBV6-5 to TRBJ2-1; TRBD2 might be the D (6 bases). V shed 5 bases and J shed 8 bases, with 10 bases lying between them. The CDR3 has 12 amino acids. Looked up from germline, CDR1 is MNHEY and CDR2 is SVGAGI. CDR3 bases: TGTGCCAGCAGTATCCCGGGGGATGAGCAGTTCTTC. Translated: CASSIPGDEQFF.

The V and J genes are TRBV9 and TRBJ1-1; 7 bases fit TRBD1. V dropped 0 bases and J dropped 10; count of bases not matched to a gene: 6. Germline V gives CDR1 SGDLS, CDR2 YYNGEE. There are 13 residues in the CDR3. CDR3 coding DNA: TGTGCCAGCAGCGTAGACTTGACAGGGAGAGCTTTCTTT. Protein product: CASSVDLTGRAFF.

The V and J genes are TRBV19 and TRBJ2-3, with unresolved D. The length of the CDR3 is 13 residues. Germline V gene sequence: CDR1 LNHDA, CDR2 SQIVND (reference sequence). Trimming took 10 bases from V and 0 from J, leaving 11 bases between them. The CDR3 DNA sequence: TGTGCCACCCGCCTGAGAAGCACAGATACGCAGTATTTT. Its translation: CATRLRSTDTQYF.

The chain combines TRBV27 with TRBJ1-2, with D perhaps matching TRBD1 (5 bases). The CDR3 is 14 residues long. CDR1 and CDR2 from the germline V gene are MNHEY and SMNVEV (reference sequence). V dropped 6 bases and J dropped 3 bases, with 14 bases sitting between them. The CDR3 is CASSPRLGDYGYTF. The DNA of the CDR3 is TGTGCCAGCAGCCCCCGGTTAGGGGACTATGGCTACACCTTC.

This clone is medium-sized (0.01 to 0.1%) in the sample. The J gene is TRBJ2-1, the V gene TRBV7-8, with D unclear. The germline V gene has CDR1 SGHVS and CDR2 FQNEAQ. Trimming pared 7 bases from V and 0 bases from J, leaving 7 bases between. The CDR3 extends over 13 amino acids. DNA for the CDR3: TGTGCCAGCACCCCAAGCTCCTACAATGAGCAGTTCTTC. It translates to CASTPSSYNEQFF.

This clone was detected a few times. The CDR3 DNA follows: TGTGCCAGCAGCTCCCAGGGGGTCAATCAGCCCCAGCATTTT. Translated: CASSSQGVNQPQHF. The rearrangement joins TRBV5-6 to TRBJ1-5, with 7 bases that match TRBD1. With V trimmed by 3 bases and J by 3 bases, 3 bases remained unmatched. From germline, CDR1 is SGHDT and CDR2 YYEEEE. The CDR3 is made up of 14 amino acids.

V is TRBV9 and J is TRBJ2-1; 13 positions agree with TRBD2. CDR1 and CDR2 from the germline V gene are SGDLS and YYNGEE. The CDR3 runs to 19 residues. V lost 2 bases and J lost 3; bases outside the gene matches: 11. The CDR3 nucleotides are TGTGCCAGCAGCGTCGGACTAGCGGGAGCAGTGGGGCTCTACAATGAGCAGTTCTTC. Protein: CASSVGLAGAVGLYNEQFF.

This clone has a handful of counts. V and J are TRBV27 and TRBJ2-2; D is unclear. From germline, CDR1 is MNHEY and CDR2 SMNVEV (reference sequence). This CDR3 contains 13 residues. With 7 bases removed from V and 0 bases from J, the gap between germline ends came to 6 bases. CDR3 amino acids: CASMWTNTGELFF. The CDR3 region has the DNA TGTGCCAGCATGTGGACGAACACCGGGGAGCTGTTTTTT.

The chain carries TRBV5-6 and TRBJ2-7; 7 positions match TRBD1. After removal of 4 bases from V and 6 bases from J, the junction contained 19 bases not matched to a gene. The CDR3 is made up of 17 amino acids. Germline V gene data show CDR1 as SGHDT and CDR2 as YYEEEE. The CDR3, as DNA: TGTGCCAGCAGCCTACTAAATCACAGGGGTAGGGGTGTCGAGCAGTACTTC. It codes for CASSLLNHRGRGVEQYF.

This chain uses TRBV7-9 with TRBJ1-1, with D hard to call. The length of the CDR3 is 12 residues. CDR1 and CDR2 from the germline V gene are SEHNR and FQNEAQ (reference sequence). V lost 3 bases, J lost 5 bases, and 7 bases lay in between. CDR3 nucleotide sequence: TGTGCCAGCAGCTTCGGGTGGACTGAAGCTTTCTTT. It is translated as CASSFGWTEAFF.

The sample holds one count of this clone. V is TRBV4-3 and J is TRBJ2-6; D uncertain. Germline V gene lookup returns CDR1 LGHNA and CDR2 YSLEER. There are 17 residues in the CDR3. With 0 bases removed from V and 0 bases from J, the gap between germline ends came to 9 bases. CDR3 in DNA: TGCGCCAGCAGCCAAGATACAGTCTCCTCTGGGGCCAACGTCCTGACTTTC. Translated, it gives CASSQDTVSSGANVLTF.

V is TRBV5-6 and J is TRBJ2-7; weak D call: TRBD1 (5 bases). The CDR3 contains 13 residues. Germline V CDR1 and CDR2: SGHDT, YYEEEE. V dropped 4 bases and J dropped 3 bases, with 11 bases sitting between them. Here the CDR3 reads CASSRLDSYEQYF. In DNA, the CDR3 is TGTGCCAGCAGCCGCCTAGACAGCTACGAGCAGTACTTC.

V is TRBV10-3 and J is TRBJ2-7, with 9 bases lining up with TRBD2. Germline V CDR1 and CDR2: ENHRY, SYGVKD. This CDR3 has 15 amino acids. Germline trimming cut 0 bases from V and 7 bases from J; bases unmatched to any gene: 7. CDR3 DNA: TGTGCCATCAGTGAGTCGAAACTAAGCGGGGGGGAGCAGTACTTC. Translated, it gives CAISESKLSGGEQYF.

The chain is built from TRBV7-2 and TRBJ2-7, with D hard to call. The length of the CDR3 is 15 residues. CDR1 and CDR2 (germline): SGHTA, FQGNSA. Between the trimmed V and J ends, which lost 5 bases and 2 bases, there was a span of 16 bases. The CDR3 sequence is CASSPRTWGTYEQYF. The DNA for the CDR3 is TGTGCCAGCAGCCCACGTACTTGGGGTACCTACGAGCAGTACTTC.

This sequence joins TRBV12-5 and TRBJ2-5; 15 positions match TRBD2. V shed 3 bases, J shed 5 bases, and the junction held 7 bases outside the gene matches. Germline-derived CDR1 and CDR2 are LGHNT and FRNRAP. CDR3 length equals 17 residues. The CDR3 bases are TGTGCTAGTGGTTTTAAGGGACTAGCGGGGGGCCCGGAGACCCAGTACTTC. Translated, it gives CASGFKGLAGGPETQYF.

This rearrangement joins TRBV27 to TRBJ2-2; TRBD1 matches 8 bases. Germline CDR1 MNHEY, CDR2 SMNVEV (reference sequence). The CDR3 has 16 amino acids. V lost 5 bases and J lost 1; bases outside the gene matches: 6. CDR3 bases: TGTGCCAGCAGTGCGGACAGGGCCTTGAACACCGGGGAGCTGTTTTTT. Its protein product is CASSADRALNTGELFF.

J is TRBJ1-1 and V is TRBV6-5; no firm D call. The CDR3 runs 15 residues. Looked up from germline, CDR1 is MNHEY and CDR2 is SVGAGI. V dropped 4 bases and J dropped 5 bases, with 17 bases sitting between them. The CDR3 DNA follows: TGTGCCAGCAGTTCCCGCCCGGGCCGTGAGACTGAAGCTTTCTTT. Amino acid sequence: CASSSRPGRETEAFF.

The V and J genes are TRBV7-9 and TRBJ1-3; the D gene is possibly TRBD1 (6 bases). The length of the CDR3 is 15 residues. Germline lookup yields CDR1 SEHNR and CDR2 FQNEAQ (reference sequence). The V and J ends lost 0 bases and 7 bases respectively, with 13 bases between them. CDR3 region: CASSLASGAANTIYF. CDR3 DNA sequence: TGTGCCAGCAGCTTAGCGTCGGGGGCGGCGAACACCATATATTTT.

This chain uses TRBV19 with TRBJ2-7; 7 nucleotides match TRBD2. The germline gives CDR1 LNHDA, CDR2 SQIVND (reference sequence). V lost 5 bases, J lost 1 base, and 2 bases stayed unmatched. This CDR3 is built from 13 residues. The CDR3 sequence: CASSRDYSYEQYF. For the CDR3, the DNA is TGTGCCAGTAGTCGGGACTATTCCTACGAGCAGTACTTC.

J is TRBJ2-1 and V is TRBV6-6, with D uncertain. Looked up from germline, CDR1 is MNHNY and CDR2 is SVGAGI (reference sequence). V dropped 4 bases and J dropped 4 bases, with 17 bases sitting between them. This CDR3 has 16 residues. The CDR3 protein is CASSFQRTSGYNEQFF. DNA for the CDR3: TGTGCCAGCAGTTTCCAACGAACCTCCGGGTACAATGAGCAGTTCTTC.

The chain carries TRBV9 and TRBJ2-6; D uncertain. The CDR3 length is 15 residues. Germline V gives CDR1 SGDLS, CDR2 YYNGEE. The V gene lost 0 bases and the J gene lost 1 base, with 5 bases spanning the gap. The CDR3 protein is CASSVEGSGANVLTF. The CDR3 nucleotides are TGTGCCAGCAGCGTAGAAGGTTCTGGGGCCAACGTCCTGACTTTC.

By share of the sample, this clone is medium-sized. CDR3 in amino acids: CATSPSAGGSNQPQHF. CDR3 DNA: TGTGCCACCAGCCCTTCGGCGGGGGGGAGCAATCAGCCCCAGCATTTT. This rearrangement joins TRBV15 to TRBJ1-5, with D tentatively TRBD1 (5 bases). CDR1 is LNHNV and CDR2 is YYDKDF in the germline V gene (reference sequence). The CDR3 sequence is 16 residues long. Trimming left V 5 bases short and J 1 base short, with 15 bases between.